This passage covers 26 T cell receptor beta chains from one sample sequenced in a study of T cell responses to AZD1222 COVID-19 vaccine. Libraries were prepared by immunoSEQ multiplex PCR; TCRdb keeps only in-frame clonotypes and omits some of them. This sample has 150,000 or so clones, with roughly 90% found just once. Sequenced material: peripheral blood, taken on day 0 of AZD1222 vaccination. The receptor set was obtained from an adult in good health.

The genes are TRBV5-1 and TRBJ2-3; 7 nucleotides align to TRBD2. This CDR3 region has 17 residues. V dropped 1 base and J dropped 6; count of bases not matched to a gene: 14. CDR1 and CDR2 (germline): SGHRS, YFSETQ. The chain's CDR3 is CASSLSVGGLSSDTQYF. The CDR3 region has the DNA TGCGCCAGCAGCTTGAGTGTTGGGGGACTATCATCGGATACGCAGTATTTT.

In DNA form, the CDR3 reads TGTGCCAGCAGTCCACCTCGGGGTGTGGACACTGAAGCTTTCTTT. It translates to CASSPPRGVDTEAFF. The chain links TRBV6-6 to TRBJ1-1; D not resolved. V shed 5 bases and J shed 3 bases, with 16 bases lying between them. The CDR3 sequence is 15 residues long. CDR1 and CDR2 (germline): MNHNY, SVGAGI (reference sequence).

The V call is TRBV14, the J call TRBJ2-5; 9 nucleotides match TRBD1. The ends lost 5 bases at V and 2 bases at J; junction bases unmatched: 9. Germline values: CDR1 SGHDN, CDR2 FVKESK. CDR3 length: 16 amino acids. CDR3 residues: CASSDPGQGGQETQYF. CDR3 bases: TGTGCCAGCAGCGATCCGGGACAGGGTGGACAAGAGACCCAGTACTTC.

The chain combines TRBV7-9 with TRBJ2-7; 7 bases match TRBD1. After removal of 2 bases from V and 12 bases from J, the junction contained 13 bases not matched to a gene. Germline-derived CDR1 and CDR2 are SEHNR and FQNEAQ (reference sequence). The CDR3 runs 14 residues. The CDR3 nucleotides read TGTGCCAGCAGCTTACAGGGACAGCCAACTACTTCGTACTTC. Translating gives CASSLQGQPTTSYF.

The V gene is TRBV7-8, the J gene TRBJ2-7; the D is unclear. With 6 bases removed from V and 4 bases from J, the gap between germline ends came to 13 bases. Germline loops: CDR1 SGHVS, CDR2 FQNEAQ. CDR3 length equals 13 residues. The CDR3 spells CASRSHSGYEQYF. CDR3 sequence (DNA): TGTGCCAGCAGGTCCCATTCAGGATACGAGCAGTACTTC.

V is TRBV2 and J is TRBJ2-1; D uncertain. The germline gives CDR1 SNHLY, CDR2 FYNNEI. This CDR3 has 12 residues. Trimming removed 4 bases at V and 4 bases at J, with 5 bases between. The CDR3 region is CASSGGYNEQFF. CDR3 coding DNA: TGTGCCAGCAGTGGGGGTTACAATGAGCAGTTCTTC.

This chain uses TRBV5-1 with TRBJ2-3, with D possibly being TRBD1 or TRBD2 (5 bases each). Germline CDR1 reads SGHRS; CDR2 reads YFSETQ. The length of the CDR3 is 15 residues. V was trimmed by 5 bases and J by 5 bases, leaving 18 bases between them. The CDR3: CASRYSSGTQDTQYF. The CDR3 DNA is TGCGCCAGCAGGTATAGTTCAGGGACCCAAGATACGCAGTATTTT.

The J gene is TRBJ2-5, the V gene TRBV7-8; 11 bases line up with TRBD2. Unmatched junction bases numbered 4, after V lost 6 bases and J lost 4 bases. The CDR3 spans 14 residues. Germline loops: CDR1 SGHVS, CDR2 FQNEAQ. The CDR3 is CASSRGLAGETQYF. The CDR3 nucleotides are TGTGCCAGCAGTCGTGGACTAGCGGGAGAGACCCAGTACTTC.

V gene TRBV3-1 (or the pseudogene TRBV3-2) combines with J gene TRBJ1-3, with unresolved D. Trimming took off 0 bases at V and 4 bases at J, with 7 bases between the two ends. The V gene's germline CDR1 is LGHDT and CDR2 YNNKEL (reference sequence). The CDR3 consists of 14 residues. The CDR3 nucleotides read TGTGCCAGCAGCCAAGATTGGGGAGGAAACACCATATATTTT. Protein product: CASSQDWGGNTIYF.

The chain has TRBV6-4 and TRBJ1-1; no firm D call. CDR1 MRHNA and CDR2 SNTAGT come from the germline V gene. There are 13 residues in the CDR3. Trimming shortened V by 5 bases and J by 7 bases, and 14 bases separated the two germline ends. The DNA for the CDR3 is TGTGCCAGCAGTAGCGATCTGCTAGGTGAAGCTTTCTTT. Translated, it gives CASSSDLLGEAFF.

The chain carries TRBV9 and TRBJ1-2; a possible D gene is TRBD1 (6 bases). V shed 2 bases and J shed 5 bases, with 10 bases lying between them. Germline-derived CDR1 and CDR2 are SGDLS and YYNGEE. The CDR3 spans 13 residues. The CDR3 nucleotides are TGTGCCAGCAGCGTTTCAGGGGCTTATGGCTACACCTTC. It encodes CASSVSGAYGYTF.

This chain uses TRBV5-4 with TRBJ1-1; a possible D gene is TRBD1 (5 bases). Trimming took off 6 bases at V and 4 bases at J, with 19 bases between the two ends. CDR3 length: 15 amino acids. Germline-derived CDR1 and CDR2 are SGHNT and YYREEE (reference sequence). CDR3 region: CASTQGGGRGTEAFF. In DNA, the CDR3 is TGTGCCAGCACTCAAGGTGGGGGAAGGGGCACTGAAGCTTTCTTT.

The rearrangement uses TRBV7-2 and TRBJ1-5; no clear D gene. V dropped 0 bases and J dropped 7 bases, with 13 bases sitting between them. This CDR3 has 15 residues. Germline CDR1 and CDR2: SGHTA and FQGNSA. CDR3 coding DNA: TGTGCCAGCAGCTTAGCAGGGAGGGTCAGGCAGCCCCAGCATTTT. Its protein product is CASSLAGRVRQPQHF.

The J gene is TRBJ1-2, the V gene TRBV6-5; D ambiguous. Trimming stripped 6 bases from V and 3 bases from J, with 14 bases between. This CDR3 has 14 amino acids. Germline V gene sequence: CDR1 MNHEY, CDR2 SVGAGI. The CDR3 DNA reads TGTGCCAGCAGACCCCGCGGCGGGGACTATGGCTACACCTTC. Protein: CASRPRGGDYGYTF.

The chain joins TRBV28 to TRBJ2-1; the match to TRBD2 covers 8 bases. CDR3 size: 14 residues. In germline, CDR1 is MDHEN, CDR2 SYDVKM. V was pared by 9 bases and J by 2 bases, with 6 bases of the junction left unmatched. DNA for the CDR3: TGTGCCAGTCGGGGCGGGGGGACCTACAATGAGCAGTTCTTC. Translating gives CASRGGGTYNEQFF.

This sequence joins TRBV6-5 and TRBJ1-1, with D perhaps matching TRBD1 (6 bases). Trimming pared 6 bases from V and 2 bases from J, leaving 10 bases between. The CDR3 loop spans 13 amino acids. Germline CDR1 and CDR2: MNHEY and SVGAGI. CDR3 protein: CASRRQANTEAFF. For the CDR3, the DNA is TGTGCCAGCAGAAGACAGGCCAACACTGAAGCTTTCTTT.

V is TRBV6-5 and J is TRBJ1-2, with D possibly TRBD1 on 5 matching bases. Germline CDR1 and CDR2: MNHEY and SVGAGI. The CDR3 runs to 12 residues. The V end lost 10 bases, the J end lost 4 bases, and 13 bases lay between the germline ends. The CDR3 loop reads CATGRRGYGYTF. As DNA, the CDR3 is TGTGCCACGGGACGGAGAGGCTATGGCTACACCTTC.

This clone was observed once. V usage is TRBV6-2 or TRBV6-3 and J usage is TRBJ2-6; a possible D gene is TRBD1 (6 bases). The germline V and J ends were trimmed by 4 bases and 0 bases, with 16 bases remaining between them. The CDR3 spans 18 residues. Germline-derived CDR1 and CDR2 are MNHEY and SVGEGT. CDR3 sequence: CASSSPGHPDSGANVLTF. Here the CDR3 DNA reads TGTGCCAGCAGTTCACCGGGACACCCAGACTCTGGGGCCAACGTCCTGACTTTC.

The chain combines TRBV5-6 with TRBJ1-3, with D hard to call. The V end was cut by 4 bases, the J end by 4 bases, with 12 bases between. There are 14 residues in the CDR3. The V gene's germline CDR1 is SGHDT and CDR2 YYEEEE. The CDR3 DNA reads TGTGCCAGCAGCCCCGTCGGGCCCGGAAACACCATATATTTT. It translates to CASSPVGPGNTIYF.

This clone has just one count. The rearrangement joins TRBV6-1 to TRBJ2-7; D possibly uses TRBD1 or TRBD2 (5 bases each). This CDR3 is 12 amino acids long. Trimming removed 8 bases from V and 7 bases from J, with 15 bases in between. From germline, CDR1 is MNHNS and CDR2 SASEGT. The CDR3 DNA follows: TGTGCCAGCCGCCGGGACCCGGGGGAGCAGTACTTC. Residues: CASRRDPGEQYF.

This chain uses TRBV5-1 with TRBJ2-7; 9 positions match TRBD1. J gave up 1 base and V 1 base, and 3 bases lay outside the gene matches. Germline V gives CDR1 SGHRS, CDR2 YFSETQ. The CDR3 has 15 amino acids. This CDR3 reads CASSLWTGASYEQYF. In DNA, the CDR3 is TGCGCCAGCAGCTTGTGGACAGGGGCTTCCTACGAGCAGTACTTC.

Only one count was recorded for this clone. The J gene is TRBJ1-3, the V gene TRBV6-5; TRBD1 is a possible D gene (5 bases). This CDR3 is 15 amino acids long. Germline lookup yields CDR1 MNHEY and CDR2 SVGAGI. V shed 5 bases and J shed 0 bases, with 11 bases lying between them. CDR3: CASSIGGSSGNTIYF. The CDR3 nucleotides are TGTGCCAGCAGTATCGGGGGGAGCTCTGGAAACACCATATATTTT.

The rearrangement joins TRBV15 to TRBJ2-3; D is possibly TRBD1 (6 bases). Looked up from germline, CDR1 is LNHNV and CDR2 is YYDKDF (reference sequence). This CDR3 region has 19 residues. V lost 0 bases to trimming and J lost 7 bases, with 26 bases between them. CDR3 coding DNA: TGTGCCACCAGCAGAGAGGGTTGGGGGTCCGGTCACACAGGGTATACGCAGTATTTT. Encoded protein: CATSREGWGSGHTGYTQYF.

This sequence joins TRBV10-2 and TRBJ2-7; D unclear. V was trimmed by 5 bases and J by 2 bases, leaving 4 bases between them. The germline V gene has CDR1 WSHSY and CDR2 SAAADI. The CDR3 loop spans 11 amino acids. DNA of the CDR3: TGCGCCAGCAGTTCAGCCTACGAGCAGTACTTC. It codes for CASSSAYEQYF.

The chain is built from TRBV6-2 or TRBV6-3 and TRBJ1-5; 7 positions agree with TRBD1. V was clipped by 0 bases and J by 5 bases; unmatched bases: 4. This CDR3 contains 15 residues. Germline V CDR1 and CDR2: MNHEY, SVGEGT. This CDR3 reads CASSYSGTVYQPQHF. The CDR3 bases are TGTGCCAGCAGTTACTCCGGGACAGTGTATCAGCCCCAGCATTTT.

V gene TRBV5-4 combines with J gene TRBJ1-1, with D possibly matching TRBD1 (5 bases). The CDR3 length is 13 residues. The germline V gene encodes CDR1 SGHNT and CDR2 YYREEE (reference sequence). V was pared by 9 bases and J by 5 bases, with 17 bases between. CDR3 amino acids: CAISTDQWTEAFF. The CDR3 bases are TGTGCCATCTCGACAGACCAATGGACTGAAGCTTTCTTT. The variable domain in full, completed from reference TRBV5-4 and TRBJ1-1, reads ETGVTQSPTHLIKTRGQQVTLRCSSQSGHNTVSWYQQALGQGPQFIFQYYREEENGRGNFPPRFSGLQFPNYSSELNVNALELDDSALYLCAISTDQWTEAFFGQGTRLTVV.